The next 7 T cell receptor beta chains were all read from a single sample in a study of blood T cell repertoires in COVID-19. Repertoires were generated with immunoSEQ multiplex PCR, while TCRdb's copy carries only in-frame clones and drops some. The profile shows some 190,000 clones, over 80% of them singletons. Specimen: PBMCs or T cells enriched from blood (not recorded which). Every receptor here comes from a young woman who had been exposed to COVID-19.

The chain employs TRBV7-9 and TRBJ1-2; D remains unclear. V was shortened by 8 bases and J by 2 bases, with 12 bases between the two germline ends. The CDR3 is 13 residues long. CDR1 and CDR2 (germline): SEHNR, FQNEAQ (reference sequence). CDR3 nucleotide sequence: TGTGCCAGCCGCTCCGGAGGGAACTATGGCTACACCTTC. Translation gives CASRSGGNYGYTF.

The chain recombines TRBV27 with TRBJ2-1; D unresolved. CDR1 MNHEY and CDR2 SMNVEV come from the germline V gene (reference sequence). There are 14 residues in the CDR3. Trimming took 7 bases from V and 0 from J, leaving 10 bases between them. CDR3 loop: CASTRPNSYNEQFF. The CDR3 DNA is TGTGCCAGCACTAGACCCAACTCCTACAATGAGCAGTTCTTC.

DNA for the CDR3: TGTGCCATCGGGACAAATTACAATGAGCAGTTCTTC. As protein: CAIGTNYNEQFF. The V call is TRBV19, the J call TRBJ2-1, with D perhaps matching TRBD1 (6 bases). This CDR3 has 12 residues. CDR1 is LNHDA, CDR2 SQIVND, per germline (reference sequence). Trimming took off 10 bases at V and 4 bases at J, with 11 bases between the two ends.

The chain combines TRBV6-1 with TRBJ1-5; 9 nucleotides align to TRBD1. CDR3 length: 14 amino acids. V shed 8 bases and J 5 bases; nucleotides not matched to a gene: 7. Per the germline V gene, CDR1 is MNHNS and CDR2 is SASEGT. This chain's CDR3 is CASESGQGYQPQHF. As DNA, the CDR3 is TGTGCCAGCGAATCGGGACAGGGATATCAGCCCCAGCATTTT.

This clone was seen only once. This chain links TRBV10-3 with TRBJ2-2, with 8 bases fitting TRBD2. Germline lookup yields CDR1 ENHRY and CDR2 SYGVKD. V lost 6 bases and J lost 1; bases outside the gene matches: 19. CDR3 length equals 20 residues. The DNA of the CDR3 is TGTGCCATCAGGGGGAAGGGACCAGCGGGGGCGACTTTGAACACCGGGGAGCTGTTTTTT. Translated, it gives CAIRGKGPAGATLNTGELFF.

The chain has TRBV6-1 and TRBJ2-1; 7 bases are a match to TRBD2. Per germline, CDR1 MNHNS and CDR2 SASEGT. With V trimmed by 0 bases and J by 7 bases, 3 bases remained unmatched. The CDR3 consists of 14 residues. The CDR3 spells CASSEAGGGNEQFF. The CDR3 DNA reads as TGTGCCAGCAGTGAAGCTGGGGGGGGAAATGAGCAGTTCTTC.

This clone is a singleton in its sample. V usage is TRBV11-3 and J usage is TRBJ2-7; D is perhaps TRBD2 (7 bases). Trimming left V 5 bases short and J 5 bases short, with 13 bases between. CDR1 and CDR2 (germline): SGHNT, YENEEA. The CDR3 has 13 residues. CDR3 region: CASSRTGRDEQYF. In nucleotides, the CDR3 is TGTGCCAGCAGCCGCACAGGGAGGGACGAGCAGTACTTC.